These 27 T cell receptor beta chains came from one sample sequenced in a study of cytomegalovirus exposure and HLA in healthy donors. Both 60 Vbeta primers and 13 Jbeta primers went into the PCR. Using immunoSEQ multiplex PCR, the repertoire was profiled, and TCRdb retains in-frame clones only, with some absent. The table includes about 94,000 clones, around two thirds detected once. The material sequenced was PBMCs. The receptors originated from a man under 40 in good health and CMV-seronegative.

The V call is TRBV5-4, the J call TRBJ2-3; 12 nucleotides match TRBD2. The J segment lost 1 base and the V segment lost 0 bases, leaving 0 bases of the junction unmatched. The CDR3 extends over 16 amino acids. Germline CDR1 and CDR2: SGHNT and YYREEE (reference sequence). The CDR3 loop reads CASSLGLAGGTDTQYF. CDR3 DNA sequence: TGTGCCAGCAGCTTGGGACTAGCGGGGGGCACAGATACGCAGTATTTT.

This chain connects TRBV15 to TRBJ2-7, with 9 bases fitting TRBD1. The CDR3 consists of 15 residues. Germline CDR1 reads LNHNV; CDR2 reads YYDKDF (reference sequence). Losses at the gene ends were 5 bases for V and 1 base for J; bases not matched to a gene: 6. For the CDR3, the DNA is TGTGCCACCAGCGTGGACAGGGGCCATTCCTACGAGCAGTACTTC. It encodes CATSVDRGHSYEQYF.

This clone was seen a handful of times. The chain recombines TRBV5-4 with TRBJ2-1; D is possibly TRBD2 (7 bases). V was cut by 0 bases and J by 6 bases, with 16 bases left in between. The germline CDR1 and CDR2 sequences are SGHNT and YYREEE (reference sequence). The CDR3 is made up of 16 amino acids. CDR3 bases: TGTGCCAGCAGCTTGGCGGGTGGGGGGGCCTTCAATGAGCAGTTCTTC. Its protein product is CASSLAGGGAFNEQFF.

The chain combines TRBV27 with TRBJ2-5, with 8 bases matching TRBD1. Germline trimming cut 7 bases from V and 11 bases from J; bases unmatched to any gene: 18. This CDR3 has 15 residues. Per germline, CDR1 MNHEY and CDR2 SMNVEV (reference sequence). The CDR3 here is CASTSRQGTVGEQYF. The CDR3 DNA reads TGTGCCAGCACCTCAAGACAGGGGACTGTCGGGGAGCAGTACTTC.

The chain combines TRBV18 with TRBJ2-5; 9 bases match TRBD1. Germline values: CDR1 KGHSH, CDR2 LQKENI. The V segment lost 2 bases and the J segment 5 bases; nucleotides outside the gene matches: 6. The CDR3 totals 15 residues. Here the CDR3 DNA reads TGTGCCAGCTCACCAGGTACAGGGGGCATGGAGACCCAGTACTTC. This translates into CASSPGTGGMETQYF.

Only a few counts were recorded for this clone. CDR3 in DNA: TGTGCCAGCAGCTTAGGGGGGGACGAGCAGTACTTC. Its protein is CASSLGGDEQYF. The chain recombines TRBV7-6 with TRBJ2-7, with D maybe TRBD2 (6 bases). Germline V gene data show CDR1 as SGHVS and CDR2 as FNYEAQ. V was trimmed by 1 base and J by 5 bases, leaving 6 bases between them. This CDR3 contains 12 residues.

This clone was observed a single time. The gene calls are TRBV13 and TRBJ1-2; D uncertain. Looked up from germline, CDR1 is PRHDT and CDR2 is FYEKMQ (reference sequence). This CDR3 has 15 amino acids. Trimming cost V 1 base and J 3 bases, with 12 bases left between them. The CDR3 loop reads CASSLDNPGYYGYTF. The CDR3 DNA sequence: TGTGCCAGCAGCTTAGATAATCCAGGCTACTATGGCTACACCTTC.

The chain uses TRBV15 and TRBJ2-1, with D possibly matching TRBD2 (6 bases). This CDR3 is 16 amino acids long. Trimming took 5 bases from V and 4 from J, leaving 18 bases between them. The germline CDR1 and CDR2 sequences are LNHNV and YYDKDF (reference sequence). CDR3 DNA: TGTGCCACCAGCGGTAGACTAGTGGGGCTTTACAATGAGCAGTTCTTC. Encoded protein: CATSGRLVGLYNEQFF.

This chain links TRBV7-2 with TRBJ1-1; 7 positions agree with TRBD1. CDR1 and CDR2 from the germline V gene are SGHTA and FQGNSA. Losses at the gene ends were 1 base for V and 6 bases for J; bases not matched to a gene: 11. The CDR3 contains 16 residues. CDR3 loop: CASSLVGTGAVAEAFF. The CDR3 DNA follows: TGTGCCAGCAGCTTAGTGGGTACAGGGGCAGTAGCTGAAGCTTTCTTT.

The rearrangement links TRBV27 to TRBJ1-1; D is unresolved. Germline values: CDR1 MNHEY, CDR2 SMNVEV (reference sequence). V was trimmed by 1 base and J by 3 bases, leaving 12 bases between them. The CDR3 consists of 15 residues. CDR3 region: CASSLLGGGDTEAFF. CDR3 sequence (DNA): TGTGCCAGCAGTTTATTGGGAGGTGGGGACACTGAAGCTTTCTTT.

V usage is TRBV7-8 and J usage is TRBJ1-1; D is uncertain. This CDR3 is built from 10 residues. Trimming took off 3 bases at V and 8 bases at J, with 4 bases between the two ends. The germline gives CDR1 SGHVS, CDR2 FQNEAQ. CDR3 coding DNA: TGTGCCAGCAGCTTGGCAGAAGCTTTCTTT. It specifies CASSLAEAFF.

The chain carries TRBV20-1 and TRBJ2-5; D is perhaps TRBD2 (6 bases). Germline V lookup: CDR1 DFQATT, CDR2 SNEGSKA (reference sequence). The CDR3 has 11 residues. The V gene lost 7 bases and the J gene lost 3 bases, with 9 bases spanning the gap. CDR3 sequence: CSGTGEETQYF. CDR3 DNA: TGCAGTGGGACGGGGGAAGAGACCCAGTACTTC.

The chain links TRBV5-4 to TRBJ2-3; possible D gene TRBD1, 7 bases. This CDR3 contains 15 residues. Deletions cut 0 bases from V and 3 bases from J, with 11 bases between. The germline gives CDR1 SGHNT, CDR2 YYREEE (reference sequence). The CDR3 sequence: CASSLAAGGTDTQYF. In DNA form, the CDR3 reads TGTGCCAGCAGCTTGGCGGCAGGGGGGACAGATACGCAGTATTTT. Full variable domain (remainder filled in from reference TRBV5-4 and TRBJ2-3): ETGVTQSPTHLIKTRGQQVTLRCSSQSGHNTVSWYQQALGQGPQFIFQYYREEENGRGNFPPRFSGLQFPNYSSELNVNALELDDSALYLCASSLAAGGTDTQYFGPGTRLTVL.

CDR3 nucleotides: TGTGCCAGTGCGCCGGTGGGAGGACGGGCTTTCTTT. Amino acid sequence: CASAPVGGRAFF. This rearrangement joins TRBV19 to TRBJ1-1; D unclear. This CDR3 region has 12 residues. The V and J ends lost 8 bases and 11 bases respectively, with 18 bases between them. Germline CDR1 is LNHDA and CDR2 is SQIVND (reference sequence).

The table lists this clone with a count of one. The chain has TRBV2 and TRBJ2-1, with TRBD1 as a possible D gene (5 bases). CDR1 is SNHLY and CDR2 is FYNNEI in the germline V gene. V gave up 2 bases and J gave up 8 bases, with 10 bases separating them. The CDR3 totals 13 residues. CDR3 sequence: CASSERLGDEQFF. The CDR3 DNA sequence: TGTGCCAGCAGTGAACGTCTAGGGGATGAGCAGTTCTTC. Supplemented by reference TRBV2 and TRBJ2-1, the full variable domain reads EPEVTQTPSHQVTQMGQEVILRCVPISNHLYFYWYRQILGQKVEFLVSFYNNEISEKSEIFDDQFSVERPDGSNFTLKIRSTKLEDSAMYFCASSERLGDEQFFGPGTRLTVL.

The chain recombines TRBV18 with TRBJ1-1; maybe TRBD1 (5 bases). Looked up from germline, CDR1 is KGHSH and CDR2 is LQKENI. The CDR3 runs to 14 residues. V was shortened by 2 bases and J by 5 bases, with 12 bases between the two germline ends. The CDR3 loop reads CASSPKQALTEAFF. The DNA of the CDR3 is TGTGCCAGCTCACCAAAACAGGCCCTTACTGAAGCTTTCTTT.

V gene TRBV28 combines with J gene TRBJ2-7, with D perhaps matching TRBD2 (5 bases). V was pared by 6 bases and J by 6 bases, with 9 bases between. The CDR3 covers 11 residues. The germline V gene has CDR1 MDHEN and CDR2 SYDVKM. CDR3 residues: CASRRRGEQYF. CDR3 DNA: TGTGCCAGCAGACGACGGGGCGAGCAGTACTTC.

The V and J genes are TRBV7-3 and TRBJ2-3; a possible D gene is TRBD2 (6 bases). V was cut by 0 bases and J by 9 bases, with 10 bases left in between. This CDR3 region has 13 residues. Germline CDR1 is SGHTA and CDR2 is FQGTGA. CDR3 nucleotide sequence: TGTGCCAGCAGCTTAACTAGCGGACCAACGCAGTATTTT. This gives the protein CASSLTSGPTQYF.

The chain carries TRBV10-2 and TRBJ2-2; 14 nucleotides align to TRBD2. Looked up from germline, CDR1 is WSHSY and CDR2 is SAAADI. The CDR3 has 16 residues. J lost 6 bases, V lost 7 bases, and 7 bases had no gene match. The CDR3 sequence: CASKTSGRVQAGELFF. The CDR3 bases are TGCGCCAGCAAGACTAGCGGGAGGGTCCAAGCCGGGGAGCTGTTTTTT.

This clone was counted only a few times. The chain couples TRBV5-1 to TRBJ2-7; 11 bases map to TRBD1. J was trimmed by 3 bases and V by 0 bases; bases with no gene match: 2. Germline-derived CDR1 and CDR2 are SGHRS and YFSETQ. The CDR3 contains 15 residues. The CDR3 sequence is CASSLVGTGGYEQYF. The CDR3 region has the DNA TGCGCCAGCAGCTTGGTGGGGACAGGGGGCTACGAGCAGTACTTC.

The rearrangement joins TRBV7-3 to TRBJ2-2; 8 bases align to TRBD2. The CDR3 is made up of 15 amino acids. The germline CDR1 and CDR2 sequences are SGHTA and FQGTGA. Trimming at V came to 6 bases and at J to 4 bases, leaving 7 bases not matched to a gene. The CDR3: CASSHGRAVTGELFF. As DNA, the CDR3 is TGTGCCAGCAGTCACGGGAGGGCCGTCACCGGGGAGCTGTTTTTT.

A note on this clone: The sample contains more than one DNA sequence encoding this CDR3. This chain's CDR3 is CASTRTSGSYEQYF. The CDR3 nucleotides read TGTGCCAGCACCAGAACCAGCGGGAGCTACGAGCAGTACTTC. The V and J genes are TRBV28 and TRBJ2-7, with TRBD2 identical over 8 bases. The CDR3 extends over 14 amino acids. Germline loops: CDR1 MDHEN, CDR2 SYDVKM. The trim removed 7 bases at V and 3 bases at J, leaving 8 bases unmatched.

The sample holds one count of this clone. The V call is TRBV7-2, the J call TRBJ2-1, with 13 bases fitting TRBD2. The germline gives CDR1 SGHTA, CDR2 FQGNSA. The CDR3 sequence is 14 residues long. V lost 1 base, J lost 9 bases, and 0 bases stayed unmatched. The CDR3 bases are TGTGCCAGCAGCTTAGGGACTAGCGGGAGTGAGCAGTTCTTC. Protein: CASSLGTSGSEQFF.

The chain links TRBV7-3 to TRBJ1-1, with no clear D. In germline, CDR1 is SGHTA, CDR2 FQGTGA. The CDR3 covers 14 residues. V shed 5 bases and J shed 7 bases, with 17 bases lying between them. CDR3 in amino acids: CASSPGLGGNEAFF. In DNA, the CDR3 is TGTGCCAGCAGCCCCGGTTTGGGAGGGAATGAAGCTTTCTTT.

The chain uses TRBV4-1 and TRBJ2-2, with D perhaps TRBD2 (5 bases). Germline V lookup: CDR1 MGHRA, CDR2 YSYEKL. V lost 4 bases and J lost 3, with 15 bases in between. The CDR3 contains 16 residues. The CDR3 region is CASSLTVLSDTGELFF. CDR3 sequence (DNA): TGCGCCAGCAGCCTGACTGTCCTTAGCGACACCGGGGAGCTGTTTTTT.

The V gene is TRBV11-2, the J gene TRBJ1-1; D is ambiguous. Per the germline V gene, CDR1 is SGHAT and CDR2 is FQNNGV. The V gene lost 1 base and the J gene lost 5 bases, with 14 bases spanning the gap. CDR3 length: 15 amino acids. CDR3 sequence (DNA): TGTGCCAGCAGCTTAGCACCGGGAGAGAGGACTGAAGCTTTCTTT. It yields the protein CASSLAPGERTEAFF. The full variable domain, rest sourced from reference TRBV11-2 and TRBJ1-1, is EAGVAQSPRYKIIEKRQSVAFWCNPISGHATLYWYQQILGQGPKLLIQFQNNGVVDDSQLPKDRFSAERLKGVDSTLKIQPAKLEDSAVYLCASSLAPGERTEAFFGQGTRLTVV.

The chain couples TRBV6-1 to TRBJ2-5, with 9 nucleotides matching TRBD2. This CDR3 region has 18 residues. Germline V gene sequence: CDR1 MNHNS, CDR2 SASEGT. Trimming cost V 2 bases and J 5 bases; bases outside gene matches: 15. CDR3 amino acids: CASSENPSVAGVWETQYF. The CDR3 DNA is TGTGCCAGCAGTGAAAACCCCTCGGTAGCGGGAGTCTGGGAGACCCAGTACTTC.